The rows below give T cell receptor beta chains drawn from one sample of a study of T cell repertoires in cytomegalovirus infection. Their target antigens are unknown. In TCRdb, the reads were re-called with MiXCR into one record per CDR3 protein. This table has some 110,000 distinct CDR3 sequences, about 32% appearing once. Sequenced material: CD8+ T cells from cultured PBMCs, taken from culture after CMV antigen stimulation. The receptors come from a human donor in good health (CMV status not recorded). Some clones in this sample may be carry-over from other donors' samples. Both conserved end residues are part of each CDR3. The order of the fields is CDR3 DNA, CDR3 protein, D gene, V gene, clone size, J gene. The D gene is left open where the match is weak. Only part of the rows carry a size: once, few, many, or a class if the clone is expanded.

cdr3_nt: TGTGCCAGCAGCCTTCGACAGGGGTCCACCTACGAGCAGTACTTC; cdr3_aa: CASSLRQGSTYEQYF; d_call: TRBD1; v_call: TRBV7-6; clone_size: NA; j_call: TRBJ2-7
cdr3_nt: TGCGCCAGCAGCCAAGAAGCCGTTCCGCACTCTGGAAACACCATATATTTT; cdr3_aa: CASSQEAVPHSGNTIYF; d_call: NA; v_call: TRBV4-1; clone_size: NA; j_call: TRBJ1-3
cdr3_nt: TGTGCCAGCAGAGAAACAGGATCTGAGCAGTTCTTC; cdr3_aa: CASRETGSEQFF; d_call: NA; v_call: TRBV12-3/TRBV12-4; clone_size: NA; j_call: TRBJ2-1
cdr3_nt: TGTGCCAGCAACCCGGAGTATTTTGGCTACGAGCAGTACTTC; cdr3_aa: CASNPEYFGYEQYF; d_call: NA; v_call: TRBV7-6; clone_size: NA; j_call: TRBJ2-7
cdr3_nt: TGTGCCAGCAGCCAAGGGTCTGAAAACTCTGGGGCCAACGTCCTGACTTTC; cdr3_aa: CASSQGSENSGANVLTF; d_call: NA; v_call: TRBV4-2; clone_size: many; j_call: TRBJ2-6
cdr3_nt: TGTGCCAGCTCACCTTATTTCACAGAGGGTTCGGGTAACACTGAAGCTTTCTTT; cdr3_aa: CASSPYFTEGSGNTEAFF; d_call: NA; v_call: TRBV18; clone_size: NA; j_call: TRBJ1-1
cdr3_nt: TGTGCCAGCTCTATCAACCACCCTGAGCAGTTCTTC; cdr3_aa: CASSINHPEQFF; d_call: NA; v_call: TRBV12-3/TRBV12-4; clone_size: NA; j_call: TRBJ2-1
cdr3_nt: TGTGCCAGCAGTGACTCGAAAGTTGGACTAGCGGGGGGGCCCCCAGATACGCAGTATTTT; cdr3_aa: CASSDSKVGLAGGPPDTQYF; d_call: TRBD2; v_call: TRBV6-4; clone_size: NA; j_call: TRBJ2-3
cdr3_nt: TGTGCCAGCAGTTTTGGGCCAGGGCCCAATCAGCCCCAGCATTTT; cdr3_aa: CASSFGPGPNQPQHF; d_call: NA; v_call: TRBV28; clone_size: few; j_call: TRBJ1-5
cdr3_nt: TGCGCCAGCAGCCAAGATCGGGGGGCCCTGGGAGACACTGAAGCTTTCTTT; cdr3_aa: CASSQDRGALGDTEAFF; d_call: NA; v_call: TRBV4-1; clone_size: few; j_call: TRBJ1-1
cdr3_nt: TGTGCCAGCAGCGAAGGCGCCAATGATAAAAAACTGTTTTTT; cdr3_aa: CASSEGANDKKLFF; d_call: NA; v_call: TRBV9; clone_size: once; j_call: TRBJ1-4
cdr3_nt: TGTGCCAGCAGTTACTCGTACTCCCCCAGGGGAGGCGCCGAGCAGTACTTC; cdr3_aa: CASSYSYSPRGGAEQYF; d_call: NA; v_call: TRBV6-5; clone_size: NA; j_call: TRBJ2-7
cdr3_nt: TGTGCCAGCAGCCCAGGGGCAGGGCTTGTAGGGTTGGCCAAAAACATTCAGTACTTC; cdr3_aa: CASSPGAGLVGLAKNIQYF; d_call: NA; v_call: TRBV12-3/TRBV12-4; clone_size: NA; j_call: TRBJ2-4
cdr3_nt: TGTGCCAGCAGCCCGAGGGGGCTAGGCAATCAGCCCCAGCATTTT; cdr3_aa: CASSPRGLGNQPQHF; d_call: TRBD1; v_call: TRBV7-2; clone_size: many; j_call: TRBJ1-5
cdr3_nt: TGTGCCAGCAGCTCCAGGGTGAATGAGCAGTTCTTC; cdr3_aa: CASSSRVNEQFF; d_call: NA; v_call: TRBV7-2; clone_size: many; j_call: TRBJ2-1
cdr3_nt: TGTGCCAGCATGTACGGACAGGGCTCCTACGAGCAGTACTTC; cdr3_aa: CASMYGQGSYEQYF; d_call: TRBD1; v_call: TRBV2; clone_size: NA; j_call: TRBJ2-7
cdr3_nt: TGTGCCAGTAGTATTAGGCCCGGACTAGCGACGGGCGAGACCCAGTACTTC; cdr3_aa: CASSIRPGLATGETQYF; d_call: TRBD2; v_call: TRBV19; clone_size: NA; j_call: TRBJ2-5
cdr3_nt: TGTGCCAGCAGATTGACAGGGGTCGCTCTGGGCACTGAAGCTTTCTTT; cdr3_aa: CASRLTGVALGTEAFF; d_call: TRBD1; v_call: TRBV2; clone_size: few; j_call: TRBJ1-1
cdr3_nt: TGTGCCAGCAGTTTATTAGTGGGTGTAGGGCTATACAATGAGCAGTTCTTC; cdr3_aa: CASSLLVGVGLYNEQFF; d_call: NA; v_call: TRBV27; clone_size: NA; j_call: TRBJ2-1
cdr3_nt: TGTGCCAGCAGTTTAGCGTCCAGGACCTACGAGCAGTACTTC; cdr3_aa: CASSLASRTYEQYF; d_call: NA; v_call: TRBV12-3/TRBV12-4; clone_size: NA; j_call: TRBJ2-7
cdr3_nt: TGCAGTGCCGACAGAGAGGCGGAAGAGACCCAGTACTTC; cdr3_aa: CSADREAEETQYF; d_call: NA; v_call: TRBV20-1; clone_size: NA; j_call: TRBJ2-5
cdr3_nt: TGTGCCAGCAGCCAAGCGGGTAGCGGGGGGTTGTCCTACGAGCAGTACTTC; cdr3_aa: CASSQAGSGGLSYEQYF; d_call: TRBD2; v_call: TRBV4-2; clone_size: NA; j_call: TRBJ2-7
cdr3_nt: TGTGCCAGCAGTGGGGTTGGGACAGGGTGGGATCAGCCCCAGCATTTT; cdr3_aa: CASSGVGTGWDQPQHF; d_call: TRBD1; v_call: TRBV28; clone_size: few; j_call: TRBJ1-5
cdr3_nt: TGTGCCAGCAGTTTCGGACAGAGAACTGAAGCTTTCTTT; cdr3_aa: CASSFGQRTEAFF; d_call: NA; v_call: TRBV27; clone_size: NA; j_call: TRBJ1-1
cdr3_nt: TGCAGCGTTGAAGCGGGAGAAGCTTTCTTT; cdr3_aa: CSVEAGEAFF; d_call: NA; v_call: TRBV29-1; clone_size: few; j_call: TRBJ1-1
cdr3_nt: TGTGCCAGCAGTCAATTTAGCGGTGACACCTACAATGAGCAGTTCTTC; cdr3_aa: CASSQFSGDTYNEQFF; d_call: NA; v_call: TRBV12-3/TRBV12-4; clone_size: NA; j_call: TRBJ2-1
cdr3_nt: TGTGCCAGCAGCTTGGGCGACTGGGCTTCATACAATGAGCAGTTCTTC; cdr3_aa: CASSLGDWASYNEQFF; d_call: NA; v_call: TRBV5-4; clone_size: NA; j_call: TRBJ2-1
cdr3_nt: TGTGCCAGCAGCTCGACCCGACAGGGATACACCGGGGAGCTGTTTTTT; cdr3_aa: CASSSTRQGYTGELFF; d_call: TRBD1; v_call: TRBV6-1; clone_size: NA; j_call: TRBJ2-2
cdr3_nt: TGTGCCAGTAGTTTTGTCTCAAACACCTACAATGAGCAGTTCTTC; cdr3_aa: CASSFVSNTYNEQFF; d_call: NA; v_call: TRBV19; clone_size: NA; j_call: TRBJ2-1
cdr3_nt: TGTGCCAGCACATCCGGGACAGGGGCCGACTACGAGCAGTACTTC; cdr3_aa: CASTSGTGADYEQYF; d_call: TRBD1; v_call: TRBV7-6; clone_size: NA; j_call: TRBJ2-7
cdr3_nt: TGTGCCAGCAGCTTAACATCAGGACTCGAAGCTTTCTTT; cdr3_aa: CASSLTSGLEAFF; d_call: NA; v_call: TRBV11-2; clone_size: NA; j_call: TRBJ1-1
cdr3_nt: TGTGCCAGCAGTTTAGTAGCGGGGGGGCCTTCGGTCGGTGAGCAGTTCTTC; cdr3_aa: CASSLVAGGPSVGEQFF; d_call: TRBD2; v_call: TRBV27; clone_size: NA; j_call: TRBJ2-1
cdr3_nt: TGTGCCAGCAGCTTAGGGGGGGATAGAGGCACAGATACGCAGTATTTT; cdr3_aa: CASSLGGDRGTDTQYF; d_call: NA; v_call: TRBV7-8; clone_size: few; j_call: TRBJ2-3
cdr3_nt: TGTGCCAGCAGCCGCGACAGGGGGCGAGCTAGGAATGAGCAGTTCTTC; cdr3_aa: CASSRDRGRARNEQFF; d_call: TRBD1; v_call: TRBV7-2; clone_size: many; j_call: TRBJ2-1
cdr3_nt: TGTGCCAGCAGCTTACCGGCTAGCGGGGGGACTACCTACGAGCAGTACTTC; cdr3_aa: CASSLPASGGTTYEQYF; d_call: TRBD2; v_call: TRBV11-2; clone_size: few; j_call: TRBJ2-7
cdr3_nt: TGTGCCACCAGCAGGGACACAAGGACAATGAACACCGGGGAGCTGTTTTTT; cdr3_aa: CATSRDTRTMNTGELFF; d_call: NA; v_call: TRBV15; clone_size: NA; j_call: TRBJ2-2
cdr3_nt: TGTGCCAGCAGTGAAGACAGCGGTCACTATAATTCACCCCTCCACTTT; cdr3_aa: CASSEDSGHYNSPLHF; d_call: NA; v_call: TRBV2; clone_size: few; j_call: TRBJ1-6
cdr3_nt: TGTGCCAGCAGGGGCCGCGAGACCGACTTC; cdr3_aa: CASRGRETDF; d_call: NA; v_call: TRBV2; clone_size: NA; j_call: TRBJ1-2
cdr3_nt: TGCGCCAGCAGCCAAGCATGGGACAGGGGATCCTACGAGCAGTACTTC; cdr3_aa: CASSQAWDRGSYEQYF; d_call: TRBD1; v_call: TRBV4-3; clone_size: NA; j_call: TRBJ2-7
cdr3_nt: TGTGCCAGCAGTGTGGCCCAGTCCTACGAGCAGTACTTC; cdr3_aa: CASSVAQSYEQYF; d_call: NA; v_call: TRBV6-1; clone_size: NA; j_call: TRBJ2-7
cdr3_nt: TGCGCCAGCAGCCCGGCTCTGGGTTCCTCCTACAATGAGCAGTTCTTC; cdr3_aa: CASSPALGSSYNEQFF; d_call: NA; v_call: TRBV4-1; clone_size: NA; j_call: TRBJ2-1
cdr3_nt: TGTGCCAGCAGCTTGGGGGCCGGGACAGGGAACCAGCCCCAGCATTTT; cdr3_aa: CASSLGAGTGNQPQHF; d_call: TRBD1; v_call: TRBV5-6; clone_size: many; j_call: TRBJ1-5
cdr3_nt: TGTGCCAGCAGCTTAGAGCCGGGGGGGACCACTGAAGCTTTCTTT; cdr3_aa: CASSLEPGGTTEAFF; d_call: NA; v_call: TRBV7-6; clone_size: few; j_call: TRBJ1-1
cdr3_nt: TGTGCCAGCAGCCCCTCGGATGAGCAGTTCTTC; cdr3_aa: CASSPSDEQFF; d_call: NA; v_call: TRBV7-3; clone_size: NA; j_call: TRBJ2-1